This T cell receptor (beta chain) was identified during a study of CD8+CD57+ T cells in acquired aplastic anemia. Patients picked for sequencing had shown CD8+CD57+ cell expansion detected by flow cytometry. This CDR3 region has 18 residues. Germline V gene sequence: CDR1 SGHTA, CDR2 FQGTGA. Trimming took 5 bases from V and 4 from J; bases not matched to a gene: 12. This clonotype has only a few counts. Genomic DNA constituted the template upon which TCR beta VDJ and CDR3 profiling was performed. Each CDR3 protein is one row after TCRdb ran MiXCR on the reads. The sample has 200,000 to 250,000 distinct CDR3 sequences; over 55% are singletons.

Sequencing used sorted CD4+, CD8+, or CD8+CD57+ T cells (not recorded which) from PBMCs. This sequence originates from a human donor with aplastic anemia. The gene calls are TRBV7-3 and TRBJ2-3, with 13 bases lining up with TRBD2. The chain's CDR3 is CASSQGRTSGSSSDTQYF. CDR3 DNA sequence: TGTGCCAGCAGCCAGGGACGGACTAGCGGGAGTTCCTCAGATACGCAGTATTTT.